One and the same sample provided the 19 T cell receptor beta chains below, sequenced in a study of blood T cell repertoires in COVID-19. Sequencing was performed with immunoSEQ multiplex PCR; in TCRdb, only in-frame clones are kept and a portion is missing. The sample has more than 350,000 clones, roughly 90% seen once. The specimen was peripheral blood. The receptors were gathered from a woman in her thirties with COVID-19, enrolled during active disease.

J is TRBJ2-7 and V is TRBV6-4; no reliable D call. Trimming removed 2 bases from V and 1 base from J, with 15 bases in between. The germline gives CDR1 MRHNA, CDR2 SNTAGT. This CDR3 spans 16 amino acids. Here the CDR3 DNA reads TGTGCCAGCAGTGACACTCGGCGACTGAAGTCCTACGAGCAGTACTTC. This sequence encodes CASSDTRRLKSYEQYF.

V is TRBV5-5 and J is TRBJ1-3; D not resolved. The CDR3 consists of 14 residues. Germline values: CDR1 SGHKS, CDR2 YYEKEE (reference sequence). Trimming left V 1 base short and J 4 bases short, with 9 bases between. The CDR3 DNA reads TGTGCCAGCAGCTTGCAGGAAAGGGGAAACACCATATATTTT. Its translation is CASSLQERGNTIYF.

The chain is built from TRBV27 and TRBJ1-2; perhaps TRBD1 as D (5 bases). The CDR3 covers 13 residues. The V and J ends lost 1 base and 8 bases respectively, with 11 bases between them. The germline V gene has CDR1 MNHEY and CDR2 SMNVEV (reference sequence). The CDR3 DNA follows: TGTGCCAGCAGTTTATACGACAGCCGAGGCTACACCTTC. Translation: CASSLYDSRGYTF.

V gene TRBV19 combines with J gene TRBJ1-6; 7 bases fit TRBD1. The length of the CDR3 is 21 residues. Trimming took 5 bases from V and 0 from J; bases not matched to a gene: 19. CDR1 and CDR2 (germline): LNHDA, SQIVND (reference sequence). This CDR3 reads CASSDSKRGGLTSSYNSPLHF. CDR3 nucleotides: TGTGCCAGTAGTGACTCCAAGAGAGGGGGCCTTACCAGCTCCTATAATTCACCCCTCCACTTT.

The gene calls are TRBV4-2 and TRBJ1-1; D is ambiguous. The germline V gene encodes CDR1 LGHNA and CDR2 YNFKEQ. This CDR3 has 16 residues. The ends were cut back, 0 bases at V and 6 bases at J, with 17 bases in the middle. DNA of the CDR3: TGTGCCAGCAGCCAAGATCTAAATTCGGGGTCTCCTGAAGCTTTCTTT. It yields the protein CASSQDLNSGSPEAFF.

V usage is TRBV5-4 and J usage is TRBJ1-1, with D uncertain. CDR3 length: 14 amino acids. Germline V gene sequence: CDR1 SGHNT, CDR2 YYREEE (reference sequence). The V gene lost 2 bases and the J gene lost 0 bases, with 8 bases spanning the gap. The CDR3 region is CASSFGNMNTEAFF. CDR3 bases: TGTGCCAGCAGCTTTGGCAACATGAACACTGAAGCTTTCTTT.

This clone was detected only a few times. The V and J genes are TRBV20-1 and TRBJ1-3; D gene uncertain. The V end lost 3 bases, the J end lost 9 bases, and 12 bases lay between the germline ends. The germline gives CDR1 DFQATT, CDR2 SNEGSKA (reference sequence). CDR3 length: 12 residues. CDR3 loop: CSASWSGSTIYF. The CDR3 DNA is TGCAGTGCTAGTTGGTCTGGGAGCACCATATATTTT.

The chain combines TRBV13 with TRBJ2-7; 9 bases are a match to TRBD1. CDR3 length: 16 amino acids. CDR1 and CDR2 (germline): PRHDT, FYEKMQ (reference sequence). The V gene end was trimmed by 5 bases and the J gene end by 4 bases; junction bases not matched to a gene: 12. CDR3 sequence: CASSLSLGQGIYEQYF. CDR3 nucleotide sequence: TGTGCCAGCAGCCTATCGCTGGGACAGGGCATTTACGAGCAGTACTTC.

CDR3 sequence reads: CASSLAVSGQGPYEQYF. CDR3 nucleotides: TGTGCCAGCAGCTTAGCGGTTTCGGGACAGGGACCCTACGAGCAGTACTTC. V is TRBV7-9 and J is TRBJ2-7; 9 nucleotides align to TRBD1. CDR3 length: 17 residues. Germline loops: CDR1 SEHNR, CDR2 FQNEAQ (reference sequence). The junction had 8 bases not matched to a gene; V was cut back by 0 bases and J by 2 bases. The full variable domain, in which reference TRBV7-9 and TRBJ2-7 provide the parts outside the CDR3, is DTGVSQNPRHKITKRGQNVTFRCDPISEHNRLYWYRQTLGQGPEFLTYFQNEAQLEKSRLLSDRFSAERPKGSFSTLEIQRTEQGDSAMYLCASSLAVSGQGPYEQYFGPGTRLTVT.

The chain couples TRBV5-4 to TRBJ1-2; the D gene is possibly TRBD1 (5 bases). Trimming pared 0 bases from V and 7 bases from J, leaving 10 bases between. Germline values: CDR1 SGHNT, CDR2 YYREEE (reference sequence). This CDR3 has 13 residues. Written as DNA, the CDR3 is TGTGCCAGCAGCTTGGCGGGGGTGGGTGGCTACACCTTC. This translates into CASSLAGVGGYTF.

This chain connects TRBV4-1 to TRBJ1-5, with 7 positions matching TRBD1. Germline V gene lookup returns CDR1 MGHRA and CDR2 YSYEKL. The CDR3 spans 16 residues. Trimming cost V 3 bases and J 0 bases; bases outside gene matches: 5. The DNA of the CDR3 is TGCGCCAGCAGCCATAAAGGGGGCGATAGCAATCAGCCCCAGCATTTT. Encoded protein: CASSHKGGDSNQPQHF.

CDR3 bases: TGTGCCACCAGTGATCCACCGACAGGGGGGTTCACCGGGGAGCTGTTTTTT. Amino acids: CATSDPPTGGFTGELFF. This chain connects TRBV24-1 to TRBJ2-2; the match to TRBD1 covers 9 bases. J lost 4 bases, V lost 3 bases, and 8 bases had no gene match. The CDR3 covers 17 residues. CDR1 and CDR2 from the germline V gene are KGHDR and SFDVKD.

The rearrangement joins TRBV7-2 to TRBJ2-3; 8 bases agree with TRBD2. The J segment lost 3 bases and the V segment lost 7 bases, leaving 9 bases of the junction unmatched. The CDR3 has 15 amino acids. Germline V CDR1 and CDR2: SGHTA, FQGNSA. This CDR3 reads CASTFPGLGTDTQYF. DNA for the CDR3: TGTGCCAGCACCTTCCCGGGACTAGGAACAGATACGCAGTATTTT.

This clone was seen just once. The rearrangement links TRBV11-3 to TRBJ1-2; D perhaps matches TRBD1 (5 bases). Trimming removed 5 bases at V and 4 bases at J, with 11 bases between. This CDR3 is built from 13 residues. Looked up from germline, CDR1 is SGHNT and CDR2 is YENEEA. CDR3 nucleotides: TGTGCCAGCAGCCTTCGACAGCGCTATGGCTACACCTTC. Encoded protein: CASSLRQRYGYTF.

V gene TRBV11-2 combines with J gene TRBJ1-5; D ambiguous. V lost 6 bases and J lost 1, with 13 bases in between. The V gene's germline CDR1 is SGHAT and CDR2 FQNNGV. The CDR3 is 15 amino acids. The CDR3 DNA reads TGTGCCAGCAGTCCTACCGGCAGGAGCAATCAGCCCCAGCATTTT. This encodes CASSPTGRSNQPQHF.

J is TRBJ2-2 and V is TRBV6-5; maybe TRBD2 (7 bases). This CDR3 has 15 amino acids. Germline CDR1 and CDR2: MNHEY and SVGAGI. Deletions cut 2 bases from V and 3 bases from J, with 10 bases between. Written as DNA, the CDR3 is TGTGCCAGCAGTTACAGGGGGGGCGACACCGGGGAGCTGTTTTTT. Its translation: CASSYRGGDTGELFF.

The chain links TRBV2 to TRBJ2-1; possible D gene TRBD1, 6 bases. This CDR3 comprises 14 residues. The V gene lost 2 bases and the J gene lost 5 bases, with 10 bases spanning the gap. CDR1 is SNHLY, CDR2 FYNNEI, per germline. The chain's CDR3 is CASSERTANNEQFF. CDR3 bases: TGTGCCAGCAGTGAAAGGACAGCGAACAATGAGCAGTTCTTC.

This chain uses TRBV7-6 with TRBJ2-1; the match to TRBD1 covers 10 bases. The germline CDR1 and CDR2 sequences are SGHVS and FNYEAQ. The CDR3 has 14 amino acids. V dropped 3 bases and J dropped 7; count of bases not matched to a gene: 3. CDR3 DNA sequence: TGTGCCAGCAGCTTTGGGACAGGGGTGAATGAGCAGTTCTTC. This codes for CASSFGTGVNEQFF.

The chain uses TRBV5-8 and TRBJ1-4, with a weak D call TRBD1 (6 bases). Germline values: CDR1 SGHTS, CDR2 YDEGEE. The CDR3 runs to 15 residues. Trimming left V 5 bases short and J 0 bases short, with 11 bases between. CDR3 in amino acids: CASRLGTSTNEKLFF. DNA for the CDR3: TGTGCCAGCAGGCTGGGGACATCAACTAATGAAAAACTGTTTTTT.